These 10 T cell receptor beta chains share one sample of origin, sequenced in a study of T cell clones after liver transplantation. Assay used: immunoSEQ multiplex PCR; TCRdb lists only in-frame clones, some missing. Of roughly 56,000 clones listed, over 65% are singletons. Sequences were derived from CD4+ T cells from blood, sampled more than 52 months after liver transplant. The receptors derive from a human patient who received a liver transplant. The T cells may come from the graft donor.

This chain joins TRBV19 and TRBJ2-3; D call uncertain. Trimming took 0 bases from V and 5 from J, leaving 0 bases between them. CDR3 length: 11 amino acids. Germline V gene lookup returns CDR1 LNHDA and CDR2 SQIVND (reference sequence). CDR3 sequence: CASSIEDTQYF. The CDR3 bases are TGTGCCAGTAGTATAGAAGATACGCAGTATTTT.

The rearrangement links TRBV4-1 to TRBJ2-3; D remains unclear. Trimming cost V 4 bases and J 4 bases, with 6 bases left between them. Germline-derived CDR1 and CDR2 are MGHRA and YSYEKL. The CDR3 contains 12 residues. The CDR3 here is CASSLISDTQYF. The CDR3 DNA is TGCGCCAGCAGCCTAATATCAGATACGCAGTATTTT.

CDR3 region: CASSQDRGPYTF. CDR3 sequence (DNA): TGTGCCAGCAGCCAAGATAGGGGACCCTACACCTTC. This chain connects TRBV4-2 to TRBJ1-2; a weak D match, TRBD1 (5 bases). Trimming removed 0 bases at V and 10 bases at J, with 9 bases between. Germline-derived CDR1 and CDR2 are LGHNA and YNFKEQ. The CDR3 has 12 amino acids.

The chain employs TRBV19 and TRBJ2-2; the match to TRBD1 covers 8 bases. From germline, CDR1 is LNHDA and CDR2 SQIVND (reference sequence). This CDR3 comprises 15 residues. V gave up 5 bases and J gave up 6 bases; unmatched junction bases: 8. CDR3 region: CASSAGTGGSGELFF. The CDR3 nucleotides read TGTGCCAGTAGTGCCGGGACAGGAGGGTCCGGGGAGCTGTTTTTT.

This rearrangement joins TRBV6-1 to TRBJ1-3; D is ambiguous. There are 13 residues in the CDR3. The V and J ends lost 6 bases and 2 bases respectively, with 8 bases between them. In germline, CDR1 is MNHNS, CDR2 SASEGT. The CDR3 DNA follows: TGTGCCAGCAGGGAATTAGCTGGAAACACCATATATTTT. Protein product: CASRELAGNTIYF.

The V call is TRBV7-2, the J call TRBJ2-2; D is unresolved. This CDR3 spans 14 amino acids. Germline CDR1 reads SGHTA; CDR2 reads FQGNSA. With 2 bases removed from V and 4 bases from J, the gap between germline ends came to 8 bases. The CDR3 loop is CASSLREVTGELFF. CDR3 sequence (DNA): TGTGCCAGCAGCTTAAGAGAGGTCACCGGGGAGCTGTTTTTT.

The chain employs TRBV5-4 and TRBJ1-5; 11 nucleotides agree with TRBD1. Trimming at V came to 3 bases and at J to 5 bases, leaving 4 bases not matched to a gene. There are 15 residues in the CDR3. Germline lookup yields CDR1 SGHNT and CDR2 YYREEE (reference sequence). The CDR3 here is CASSSGTGGDQPQHF. The CDR3, as DNA: TGTGCCAGCAGCTCGGGGACAGGGGGGGATCAGCCCCAGCATTTT.

The chain is built from TRBV7-3 and TRBJ2-3, with a tentative D call TRBD2 (5 bases). V was pared by 0 bases and J by 8 bases, with 9 bases between. Germline CDR1 reads SGHTA; CDR2 reads FQGTGA. The CDR3 runs 13 residues. CDR3 DNA sequence: TGTGCCAGCAGCTTAACGGGAGTGGCTACGCAGTATTTT. It specifies CASSLTGVATQYF.

This clone was counted only a few times. This sequence joins TRBV27 and TRBJ2-1; TRBD2 matches 9 bases. The J segment lost 8 bases and the V segment lost 2 bases, leaving 10 bases of the junction unmatched. The germline gives CDR1 MNHEY, CDR2 SMNVEV (reference sequence). The CDR3 sequence is 16 residues long. CDR3 sequence: CASSLPPRAGGHEQFF. CDR3 nucleotide sequence: TGTGCCAGCAGTTTACCCCCCAGAGCGGGGGGTCATGAGCAGTTCTTC.

V is TRBV7-2 and J is TRBJ1-2; perhaps TRBD1 as D (5 bases). The CDR3 is 17 residues long. Germline CDR1 reads SGHTA; CDR2 reads FQGNSA. V gave up 1 base and J gave up 3 bases, with 18 bases separating them. CDR3 sequence: CASSLGNGQAGDYGYTF. The CDR3 coding sequence is TGTGCCAGCAGCTTAGGGAATGGACAAGCTGGGGACTATGGCTACACCTTC.